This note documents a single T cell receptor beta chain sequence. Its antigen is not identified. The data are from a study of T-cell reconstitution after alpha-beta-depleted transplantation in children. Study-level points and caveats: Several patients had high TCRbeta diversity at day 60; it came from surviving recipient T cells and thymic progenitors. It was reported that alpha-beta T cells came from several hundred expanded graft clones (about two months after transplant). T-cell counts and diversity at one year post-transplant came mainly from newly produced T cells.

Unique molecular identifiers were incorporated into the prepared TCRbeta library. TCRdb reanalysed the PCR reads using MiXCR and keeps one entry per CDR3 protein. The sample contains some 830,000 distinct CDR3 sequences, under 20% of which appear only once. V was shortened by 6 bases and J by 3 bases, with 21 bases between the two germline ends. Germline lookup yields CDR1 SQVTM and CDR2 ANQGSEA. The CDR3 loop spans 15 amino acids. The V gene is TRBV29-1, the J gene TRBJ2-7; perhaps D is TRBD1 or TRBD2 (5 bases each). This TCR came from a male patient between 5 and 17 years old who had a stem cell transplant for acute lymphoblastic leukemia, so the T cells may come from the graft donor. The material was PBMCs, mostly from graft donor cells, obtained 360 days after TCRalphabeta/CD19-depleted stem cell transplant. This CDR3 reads CSVVFQGGGLYEQYF. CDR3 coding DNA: TGCAGCGTCGTTTTCCAGGGTGGCGGGCTCTACGAGCAGTACTTC.